This passage covers 18 T cell receptor beta chains from one sample sequenced in a study of T cell repertoires in cytomegalovirus infection. In TCRdb, the reads were re-called with MiXCR into one record per CDR3 protein. The table has 450,000 to 550,000 distinct CDR3 sequences, 15% to 20% seen once. Sequences were obtained from CD8+ T cells from PBMCs. Receptors were obtained from a human donor in good health (CMV status not recorded). Some clones in this sample may be carry-over from other donors' samples.

This clonotype has a count of ten or more. The rearrangement joins TRBV6-1 to TRBJ2-3; D is ambiguous. The germline V and J ends were trimmed by 7 bases and 6 bases, with 8 bases remaining between them. This CDR3 has 11 amino acids. Germline CDR1 MNHNS, CDR2 SASEGT. The CDR3 reads CASTSKDTQYF. The CDR3 DNA follows: TGTGCCAGCACCTCGAAGGATACGCAGTATTTT.

Details on this clonotype: This may be a read error, as it is one base from a much larger clone. The V and J genes are TRBV6-1 and TRBJ2-7; 9 bases are a match to TRBD1. The germline V gene encodes CDR1 MNHNS and CDR2 SASEGT. The CDR3 consists of 15 residues. The CDR3 here is CASSEWGQGPYEHYF. CDR3 nucleotides: TGTGCCAGCAGTGAATGGGGACAGGGCCCCTACGAGCACTACTTC.

The table lists this clonotype with many counts. The chain recombines TRBV12-3 or TRBV12-4 with TRBJ2-3, with 13 bases that match TRBD2. V shed 7 bases, J shed 2 bases, and the junction held 6 bases outside the gene matches. The CDR3 is made up of 16 amino acids. The CDR3 protein is CASMTSGGTLTDTQYF. DNA for the CDR3: TGTGCCAGCATGACTAGCGGGGGGACCCTCACAGATACGCAGTATTTT.

This clonotype was recorded once. The CDR3 bases are TGCAGTGCACCTGGCAGGGTACAATACGGCAATCAGCCCCAGCATTTT. Protein: CSAPGRVQYGNQPQHF. This chain uses TRBV20-1 with TRBJ1-5; D perhaps matches TRBD1 (5 bases). CDR1 DFQATT and CDR2 SNEGSKA come from the germline V gene (reference sequence). The CDR3 runs to 16 residues. Trimming pared 6 bases from V and 2 bases from J, leaving 20 bases between.

This clonotype came up many times. V gene TRBV12-3 or TRBV12-4 combines with J gene TRBJ2-1; D is undetermined. The CDR3 totals 12 residues. Trimming shortened V by 4 bases and J by 6 bases, and 7 bases separated the two germline ends. The CDR3 region has the DNA TGTGCCAGCAGTTCGCTAGTCAATGAGCAGTTCTTC. It encodes CASSSLVNEQFF.

This rearrangement joins TRBV9 to TRBJ1-1, with 7 bases that match TRBD1. The CDR3 loop spans 14 amino acids. Germline V gene lookup returns CDR1 SGDLS and CDR2 YYNGEE. The trim removed 4 bases at V and 1 base at J, leaving 4 bases unmatched. CDR3 loop: CASSMGQSNTEAFF. The CDR3 nucleotides read TGTGCCAGCAGCATGGGACAGTCGAACACTGAAGCTTTCTTT.

The table lists this clonotype with many counts. V usage is TRBV12-3 or TRBV12-4 and J usage is TRBJ1-4, with D unresolved. The CDR3 length is 14 residues. Between the trimmed V and J ends, which lost 1 base and 2 bases, there was a span of 5 bases. The CDR3 DNA sequence: TGTGCCAGCAGTTTAGGGGGTACTAATGAAAAACTGTTTTTT. It yields the protein CASSLGGTNEKLFF.

This clonotype was detected only a few times. The rearrangement joins TRBV28 to TRBJ1-4; 9 nucleotides line up with TRBD1. The CDR3 extends over 14 amino acids. From germline, CDR1 is MDHEN and CDR2 SYDVKM. With 3 bases clipped from V and 8 bases from J, the junction kept 4 bases outside the gene matches. In DNA, the CDR3 is TGTGCCAGCAGTTTCCCCGACAGGGGGGAAAAACTGTTTTTT. Its translation is CASSFPDRGEKLFF.

This clonotype has ten or more counts. V is TRBV12-3 or TRBV12-4 and J is TRBJ2-4; 8 nucleotides agree with TRBD2. This CDR3 has 16 residues. Trimming cost V 3 bases and J 3 bases; bases outside gene matches: 7. The CDR3 bases are TGTGCCAGCAGTTTCTCGGGGGGGCTCAGCAAAAACATTCAGTACTTC. Protein sequence: CASSFSGGLSKNIQYF.

The chain links TRBV14 to TRBJ1-1; D remains ambiguous. The CDR3 runs 14 residues. Trimming removed 1 base at V and 11 bases at J, with 17 bases between. From germline, CDR1 is SGHDN and CDR2 FVKESK. DNA for the CDR3: TGTGCCAGCAGCCAAGGCTTGAAGAGGGTGGAGGCTTTCTTT. This gives the protein CASSQGLKRVEAFF.

This clonotype was seen more than once but under ten times. Being one base from a much bigger clone, this may be a read error. The V call is TRBV7-8, the J call TRBJ1-1; D unclear. Per germline, CDR1 SGHVS and CDR2 FQNEAQ. The CDR3 is 13 amino acids. The CDR3 is CTSSLAVNTEAFF. The CDR3 DNA reads as TGTACCAGCAGCTTAGCAGTGAACACTGAAGCTTTCTTT.

In its sample, this clonotype was seen many times. The chain has TRBV12-3 or TRBV12-4 and TRBJ2-1, with no clear D. This CDR3 is 13 amino acids long. V was shortened by 3 bases and J by 6 bases, with 9 bases between the two germline ends. The CDR3 here is CASSFGVGNEQFF. DNA for the CDR3: TGTGCCAGCAGTTTTGGGGTCGGCAATGAGCAGTTCTTC.

V gene TRBV15 combines with J gene TRBJ2-1; D ambiguous. This CDR3 comprises 12 residues. V was pared by 0 bases and J by 10 bases, with 7 bases between. Germline CDR1 LNHNV, CDR2 YYDKDF (reference sequence). CDR3: CATSRDNSEQFF. The CDR3 bases are TGTGCCACCAGCAGAGATAACAGCGAGCAGTTCTTC.

The chain combines TRBV9 with TRBJ2-7, with D tentatively TRBD2 (6 bases). The CDR3 has 15 amino acids. V gave up 4 bases and J gave up 3 bases, with 17 bases separating them. Germline-derived CDR1 and CDR2 are SGDLS and YYNGEE. CDR3 sequence: CASSQFSSDVYEQYF. CDR3 sequence (DNA): TGTGCCAGCAGCCAGTTCTCTAGCGACGTCTACGAGCAGTACTTC.

This clonotype was recorded a few times. The chain uses TRBV27 and TRBJ1-4, with D perhaps matching TRBD1 (5 bases). The V gene lost 1 base and the J gene lost 0 bases, with 12 bases spanning the gap. Germline V gives CDR1 MNHEY, CDR2 SMNVEV (reference sequence). The CDR3 covers 17 residues. The CDR3 is CASSLFGTAATNEKLFF. The CDR3 nucleotides read TGTGCCAGCAGTTTATTTGGGACGGCCGCAACTAATGAAAAACTGTTTTTT.

In its sample, this clonotype was seen once. Being one base from a much bigger clone, this may be a read error. The genes are TRBV28 and TRBJ2-7, with D possibly being TRBD1 (5 bases). The CDR3 runs 16 residues. From germline, CDR1 is MDHEN and CDR2 SYDVKM. With 6 bases removed from V and 3 bases from J, the gap between germline ends came to 21 bases. In DNA form, the CDR3 reads TGTGCCAGCAGGCGGACGCGGTACAGGTTTGTCTACGAGCAGTACTTC. Encoded protein: CASRRTRYRFVYEQYF.

This clonotype was found many times. The gene calls are TRBV20-1 and TRBJ2-7; a weak D match, TRBD1 (5 bases). This CDR3 has 15 residues. V was pared by 0 bases and J by 3 bases, with 15 bases between. CDR1 is DFQATT and CDR2 is SNEGSKA in the germline V gene (reference sequence). This chain's CDR3 is CSAREDKLGIYEQYF. In DNA, the CDR3 is TGCAGTGCTAGAGAGGACAAACTGGGGATCTACGAGCAGTACTTC.

Details on this clonotype: One end of the junction is discordant with germline, which a read error may explain. The V and J genes are TRBV6-1 and TRBJ2-5; D is undetermined. Germline values: CDR1 MNHNS, CDR2 SASEGT. The CDR3 contains 16 residues. CDR3 sequence reads: CASIEGCGGNQETQYF. DNA for the CDR3: TGTGCAAGCATTGAAGGTTGTGGTGGCAACCAAGAGACCCAGTACTTC.